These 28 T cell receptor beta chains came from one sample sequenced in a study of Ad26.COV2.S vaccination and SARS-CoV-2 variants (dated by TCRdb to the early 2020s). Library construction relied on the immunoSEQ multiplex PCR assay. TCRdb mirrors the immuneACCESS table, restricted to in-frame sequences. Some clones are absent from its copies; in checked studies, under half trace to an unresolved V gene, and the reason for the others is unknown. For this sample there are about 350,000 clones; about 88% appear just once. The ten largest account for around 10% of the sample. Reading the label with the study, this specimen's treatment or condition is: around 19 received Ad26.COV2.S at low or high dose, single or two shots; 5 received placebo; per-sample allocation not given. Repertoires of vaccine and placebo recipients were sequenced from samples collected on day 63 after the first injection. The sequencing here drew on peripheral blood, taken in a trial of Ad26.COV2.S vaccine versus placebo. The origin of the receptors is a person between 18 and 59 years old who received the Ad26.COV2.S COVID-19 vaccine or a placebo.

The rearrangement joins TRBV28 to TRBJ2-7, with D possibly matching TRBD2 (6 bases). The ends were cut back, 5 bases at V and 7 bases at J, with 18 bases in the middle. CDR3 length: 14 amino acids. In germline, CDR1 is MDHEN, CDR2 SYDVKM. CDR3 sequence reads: CASSGRDFPPEQYF. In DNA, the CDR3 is TGTGCCAGCAGTGGCCGGGACTTTCCCCCGGAGCAGTACTTC. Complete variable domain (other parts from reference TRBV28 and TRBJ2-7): DVKVTQSSRYLVKRTGEKVFLECVQDMDHENMFWYRQDPGLGLRLIYFSYDVKMKEKGDIPEGYSVSREKKERFSLILESASTNQTSMYLCASSGRDFPPEQYFGPGTRLTVT.

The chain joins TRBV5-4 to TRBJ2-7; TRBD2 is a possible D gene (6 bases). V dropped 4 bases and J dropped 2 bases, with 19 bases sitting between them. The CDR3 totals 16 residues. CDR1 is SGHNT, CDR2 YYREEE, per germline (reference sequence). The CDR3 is CASSPFPRRGAYEQYF. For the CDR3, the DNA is TGTGCCAGCAGCCCTTTCCCCCGGCGGGGAGCCTACGAGCAGTACTTC. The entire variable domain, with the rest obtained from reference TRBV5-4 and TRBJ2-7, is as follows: ETGVTQSPTHLIKTRGQQVTLRCSSQSGHNTVSWYQQALGQGPQFIFQYYREEENGRGNFPPRFSGLQFPNYSSELNVNALELDDSALYLCASSPFPRRGAYEQYFGPGTRLTVT.

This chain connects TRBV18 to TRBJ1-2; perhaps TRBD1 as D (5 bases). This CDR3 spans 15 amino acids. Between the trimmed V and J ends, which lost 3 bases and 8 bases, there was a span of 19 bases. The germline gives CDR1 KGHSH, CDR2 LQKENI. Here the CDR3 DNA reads TGTGCCAGCTCACCCCCCAGGGCCGATGTGAGGGGCTACACCTTC. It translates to CASSPPRADVRGYTF.

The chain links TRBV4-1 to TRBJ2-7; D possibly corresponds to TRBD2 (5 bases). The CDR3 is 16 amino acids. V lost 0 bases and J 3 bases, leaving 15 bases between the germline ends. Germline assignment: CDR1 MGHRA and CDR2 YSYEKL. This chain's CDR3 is CASSQDLWETFYEQYF. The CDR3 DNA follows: TGCGCCAGCAGCCAAGATCTATGGGAGACTTTCTACGAGCAGTACTTC.

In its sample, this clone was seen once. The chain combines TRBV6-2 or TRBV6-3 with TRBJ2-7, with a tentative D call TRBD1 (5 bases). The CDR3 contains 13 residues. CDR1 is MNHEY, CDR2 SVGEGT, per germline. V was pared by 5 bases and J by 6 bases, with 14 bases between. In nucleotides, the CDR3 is TGTGCCAGCAGTCGCCTCAGGGTACGCGAGCAGTACTTC. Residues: CASSRLRVREQYF.

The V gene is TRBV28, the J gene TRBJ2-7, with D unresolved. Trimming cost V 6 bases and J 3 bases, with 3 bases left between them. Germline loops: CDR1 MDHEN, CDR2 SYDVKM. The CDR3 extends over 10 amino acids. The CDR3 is CASSNYEQYF. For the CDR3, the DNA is TGTGCCAGCAGCAACTACGAGCAGTACTTC.

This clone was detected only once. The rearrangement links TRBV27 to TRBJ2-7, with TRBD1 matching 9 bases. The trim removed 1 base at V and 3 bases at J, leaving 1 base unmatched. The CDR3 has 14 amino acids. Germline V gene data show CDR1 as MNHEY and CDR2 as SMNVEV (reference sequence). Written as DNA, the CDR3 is TGTGCCAGCAGTTTATTGGGACAGGGCTACGAGCAGTACTTC. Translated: CASSLLGQGYEQYF.

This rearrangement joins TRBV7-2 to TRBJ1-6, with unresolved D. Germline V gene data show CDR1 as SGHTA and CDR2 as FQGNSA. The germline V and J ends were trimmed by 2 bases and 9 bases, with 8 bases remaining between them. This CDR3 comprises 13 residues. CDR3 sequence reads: CASSLWAVSPLHF. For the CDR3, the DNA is TGTGCCAGCAGCTTATGGGCGGTTTCACCCCTCCACTTT.

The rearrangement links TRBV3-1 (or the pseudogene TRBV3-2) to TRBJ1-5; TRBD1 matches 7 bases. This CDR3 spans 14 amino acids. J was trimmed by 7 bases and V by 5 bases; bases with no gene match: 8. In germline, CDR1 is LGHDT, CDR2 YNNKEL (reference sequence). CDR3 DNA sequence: TGTGCCAGCAGCTCTAACAGGGGTTGGCAGCCCCAGCATTTT. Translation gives CASSSNRGWQPQHF.

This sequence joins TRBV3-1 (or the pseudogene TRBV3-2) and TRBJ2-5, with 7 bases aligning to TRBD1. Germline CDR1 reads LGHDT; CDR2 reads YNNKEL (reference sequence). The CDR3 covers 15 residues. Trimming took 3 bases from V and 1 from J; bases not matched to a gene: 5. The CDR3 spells CASSHNTGAQETQYF. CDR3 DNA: TGTGCCAGCAGCCACAACACAGGGGCCCAAGAGACCCAGTACTTC.

Here the CDR3 reads CSVRGQGRPEAFF. The CDR3 DNA reads as TGCAGCGTCCGGGGACAGGGTAGACCTGAAGCTTTCTTT. J is TRBJ1-1 and V is TRBV29-1; 9 bases agree with TRBD1. V shed 6 bases and J 6 bases; nucleotides not matched to a gene: 8. This CDR3 is 13 amino acids long. Germline CDR1 and CDR2: SQVTM and ANQGSEA.

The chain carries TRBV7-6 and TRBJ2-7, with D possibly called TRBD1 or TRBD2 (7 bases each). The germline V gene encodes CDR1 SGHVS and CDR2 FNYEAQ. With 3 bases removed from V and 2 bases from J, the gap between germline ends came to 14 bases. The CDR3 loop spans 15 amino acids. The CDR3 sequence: CASSLNRGGTYEQYF. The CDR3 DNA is TGTGCCAGCAGCTTGAACAGGGGAGGGACCTACGAGCAGTACTTC. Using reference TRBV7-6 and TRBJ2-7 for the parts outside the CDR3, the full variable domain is GAGVSQSPRYKVTKRGQDVALRCDPISGHVSLYWYRQALGQGPEFLTYFNYEAQQDKSGLPNDRFSAERPEGSISTLTIQRTEQRDSAMYRCASSLNRGGTYEQYFGPGTRLTVT.

CDR3 nucleotide sequence: TGTGCCAGCAGCTTGGGACAGGGGGCCTACGAGCAGTACTTC. It is translated as CASSLGQGAYEQYF. The chain is built from TRBV11-2 and TRBJ2-7, with 11 bases aligning to TRBD1. Trimming cost V 3 bases and J 2 bases; bases outside gene matches: 0. Germline V gene lookup returns CDR1 SGHAT and CDR2 FQNNGV. This CDR3 comprises 14 residues.

The CDR3 DNA reads TGTGCCAGCAAAAGGGGGAACACCATATATTTT. Translating gives CASKRGNTIYF. The chain is built from TRBV6-5 and TRBJ1-3; D is possibly TRBD1 (6 bases). The CDR3 is 11 amino acids. With 7 bases removed from V and 7 bases from J, the gap between germline ends came to 8 bases. The germline V gene has CDR1 MNHEY and CDR2 SVGAGI.

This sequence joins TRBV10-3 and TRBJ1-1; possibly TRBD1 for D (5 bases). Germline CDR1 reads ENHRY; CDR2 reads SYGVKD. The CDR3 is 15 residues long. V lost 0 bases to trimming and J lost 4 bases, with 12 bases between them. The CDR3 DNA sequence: TGTGCCATCAGTGAGTCGGGAGCCGACAGCACTGAAGCTTTCTTT. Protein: CAISESGADSTEAFF.

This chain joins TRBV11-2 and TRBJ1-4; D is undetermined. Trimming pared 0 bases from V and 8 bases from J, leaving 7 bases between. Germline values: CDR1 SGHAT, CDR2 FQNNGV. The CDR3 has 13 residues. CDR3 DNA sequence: TGTGCCAGCAGCTTAGACCGATGGGAAAAACTGTTTTTT. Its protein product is CASSLDRWEKLFF.

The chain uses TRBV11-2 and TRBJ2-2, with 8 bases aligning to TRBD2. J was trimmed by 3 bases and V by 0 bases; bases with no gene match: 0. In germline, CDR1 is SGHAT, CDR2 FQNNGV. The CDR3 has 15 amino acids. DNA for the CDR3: TGTGCCAGCAGCTTAGACGGGGGGGACACCGGGGAGCTGTTTTTT. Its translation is CASSLDGGDTGELFF.

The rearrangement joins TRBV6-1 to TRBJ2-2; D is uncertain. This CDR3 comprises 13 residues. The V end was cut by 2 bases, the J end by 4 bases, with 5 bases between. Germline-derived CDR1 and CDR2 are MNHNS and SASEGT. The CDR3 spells CASSESGTGELFF. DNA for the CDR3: TGTGCCAGCAGTGAATCTGGCACCGGGGAGCTGTTTTTT.

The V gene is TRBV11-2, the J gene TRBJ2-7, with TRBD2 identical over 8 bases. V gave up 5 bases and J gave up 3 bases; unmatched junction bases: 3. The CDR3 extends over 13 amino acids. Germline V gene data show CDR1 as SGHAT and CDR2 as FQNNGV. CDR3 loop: CASSTAGGYEQYF. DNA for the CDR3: TGTGCCAGCAGCACGGCGGGAGGCTACGAGCAGTACTTC. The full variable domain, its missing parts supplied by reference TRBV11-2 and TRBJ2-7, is EAGVAQSPRYKIIEKRQSVAFWCNPISGHATLYWYQQILGQGPKLLIQFQNNGVVDDSQLPKDRFSAERLKGVDSTLKIQPAKLEDSAVYLCASSTAGGYEQYFGPGTRLTVT.

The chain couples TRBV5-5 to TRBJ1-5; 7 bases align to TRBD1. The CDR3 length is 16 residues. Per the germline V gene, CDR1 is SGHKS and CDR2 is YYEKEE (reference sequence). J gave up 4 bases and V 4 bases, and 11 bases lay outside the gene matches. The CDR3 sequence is CASSQFYRGRNQPQHF. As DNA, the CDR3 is TGTGCCAGCAGCCAATTTTACAGGGGAAGGAATCAGCCCCAGCATTTT.

In DNA, the CDR3 is TGTGCCAGCAGCCAAAAGGCGATTCGTCCCAACTATGGCTACACCTTC. It codes for CASSQKAIRPNYGYTF. This sequence joins TRBV3-1 (or the pseudogene TRBV3-2) and TRBJ1-2; D gene unclear. Germline V gene sequence: CDR1 LGHDT, CDR2 YNNKEL (reference sequence). The CDR3 contains 16 residues. Trimming left V 2 bases short and J 2 bases short, with 15 bases between.

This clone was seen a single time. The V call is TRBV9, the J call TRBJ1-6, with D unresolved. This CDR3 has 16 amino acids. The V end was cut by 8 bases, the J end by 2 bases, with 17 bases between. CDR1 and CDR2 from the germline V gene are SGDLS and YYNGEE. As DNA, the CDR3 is TGTGCCAGTTCTATTCTGCCCCTGGCCTATAATTCACCCCTCCACTTT. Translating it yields CASSILPLAYNSPLHF.

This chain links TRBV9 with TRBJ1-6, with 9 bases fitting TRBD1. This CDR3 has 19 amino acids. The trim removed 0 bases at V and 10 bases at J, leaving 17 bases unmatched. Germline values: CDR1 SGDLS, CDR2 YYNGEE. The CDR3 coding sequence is TGTGCCAGCAGCGTAGAACGAGGAGTCGGGACAGGGCGAGTATCACCCCTCCACTTT. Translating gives CASSVERGVGTGRVSPLHF.

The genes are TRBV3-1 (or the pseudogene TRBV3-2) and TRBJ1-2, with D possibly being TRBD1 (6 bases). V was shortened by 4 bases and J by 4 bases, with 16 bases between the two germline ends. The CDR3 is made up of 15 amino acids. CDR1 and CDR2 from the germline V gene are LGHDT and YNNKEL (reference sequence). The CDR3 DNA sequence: TGTGCCAGCAGCCCGGGGGCAGGCCAACGCTATGGCTACACCTTC. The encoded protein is CASSPGAGQRYGYTF.

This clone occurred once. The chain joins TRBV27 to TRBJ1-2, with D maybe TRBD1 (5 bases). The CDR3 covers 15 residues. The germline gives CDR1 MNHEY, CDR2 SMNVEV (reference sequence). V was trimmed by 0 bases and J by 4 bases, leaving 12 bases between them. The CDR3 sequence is CASSLSGALRYGYTF. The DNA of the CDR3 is TGTGCCAGCAGTTTATCAGGGGCACTCCGCTATGGCTACACCTTC.

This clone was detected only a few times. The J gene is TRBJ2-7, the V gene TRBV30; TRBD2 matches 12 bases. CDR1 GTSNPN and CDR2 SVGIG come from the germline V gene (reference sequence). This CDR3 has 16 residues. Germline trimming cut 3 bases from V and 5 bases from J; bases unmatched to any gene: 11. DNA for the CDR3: TGTGCCTGGAGGTCTCTAGCGGGAGGGCCTACGAACGAGCAGTACTTC. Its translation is CAWRSLAGGPTNEQYF.

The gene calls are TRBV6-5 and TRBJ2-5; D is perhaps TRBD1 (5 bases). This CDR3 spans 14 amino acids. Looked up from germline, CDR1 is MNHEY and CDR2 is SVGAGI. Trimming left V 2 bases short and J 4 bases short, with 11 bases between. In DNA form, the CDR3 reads TGTGCCAGCAGTTACGGGGCAGGGCCAGAGACCCAGTACTTC. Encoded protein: CASSYGAGPETQYF.

The CDR3 coding sequence is TGTGCCAGCAGCTTCCACCCCCGGGGAGTACTAAACCAAGAGACCCAGTACTTC. Translated: CASSFHPRGVLNQETQYF. This chain links TRBV7-2 with TRBJ2-5; D possibly corresponds to TRBD2 (5 bases). The CDR3 sequence is 18 residues long. Germline V gene sequence: CDR1 SGHTA, CDR2 FQGNSA. Trimming shortened V by 3 bases and J by 0 bases, and 20 bases separated the two germline ends.